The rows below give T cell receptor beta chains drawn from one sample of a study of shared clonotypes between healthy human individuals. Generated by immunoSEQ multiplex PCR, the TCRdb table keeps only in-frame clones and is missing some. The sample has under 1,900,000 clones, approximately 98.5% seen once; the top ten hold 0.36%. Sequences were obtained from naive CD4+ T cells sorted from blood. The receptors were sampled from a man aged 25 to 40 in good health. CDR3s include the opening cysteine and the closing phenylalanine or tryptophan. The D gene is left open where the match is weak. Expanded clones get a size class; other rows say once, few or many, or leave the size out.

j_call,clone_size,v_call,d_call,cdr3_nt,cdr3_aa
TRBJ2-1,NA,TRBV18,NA,TGTGCCAGCTCACCAAGGACAGTAATCTACAATGAGCAGTTCTTC,CASSPRTVIYNEQFF
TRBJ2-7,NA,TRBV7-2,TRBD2,TGTGCCAGCAGCCTGCTGGGGGGGACTAGCGGGAGGTCCCACGAGCAGTACTTC,CASSLLGGTSGRSHEQYF
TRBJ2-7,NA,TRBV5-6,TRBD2,TGTGCCAGCAGCAGGGGACTAGCGGGAAACGAGCAGTACTTC,CASSRGLAGNEQYF
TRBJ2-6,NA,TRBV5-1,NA,TGCGCCAGCAGCCCAACGACAGGTTCTGGGGCCAACGTCCTGACTTTC,CASSPTTGSGANVLTF
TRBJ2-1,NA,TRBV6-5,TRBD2,TGTGCCAGCAGGAACGGGAGGGGGTCCTACAATGAGCAGTTCTTC,CASRNGRGSYNEQFF
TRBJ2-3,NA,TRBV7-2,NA,TGTGCCAGCAGCCCTGGCGGACAGAGCCGTCGAGGTACGCAGTATTTT,CASSPGGQSRRGTQYF
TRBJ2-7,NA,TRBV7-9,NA,TGTGCCAGCACCCAGCCCCCCTACGAGCAGTACTTC,CASTQPPYEQYF
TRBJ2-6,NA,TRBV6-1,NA,TGTGCCAGCAGTGAAGCCCGGAGCTCTGGGGCCAACGTCCTGACTTTC,CASSEARSSGANVLTF
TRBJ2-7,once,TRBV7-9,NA,TGTGCCAGCAGCTTATTTGCCTACGAGCAGTACTTC,CASSLFAYEQYF
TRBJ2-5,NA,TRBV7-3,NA,TGTGCCAGCAGCCAGGGCGGAGTCCAAGAGACCCAGTACTTC,CASSQGGVQETQYF
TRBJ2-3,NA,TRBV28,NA,TGTGCCAGCAGGGGGGGAGTTGTTGCAGATACGCAGTATTTT,CASRGGVVADTQYF
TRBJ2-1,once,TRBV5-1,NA,TGCGCCAGCGGGACTACAGGGAGCAATGAGCAGTTCTTC,CASGTTGSNEQFF
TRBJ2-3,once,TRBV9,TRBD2,TGTGCCAGCAGCGTAGGACTAGCGGGAGGCACAGATACGCAGTATTTT,CASSVGLAGGTDTQYF
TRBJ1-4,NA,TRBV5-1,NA,TGCGCCAGCAGCTTGAGGGGTACAGGAAATGAAAAACTGTTTTTT,CASSLRGTGNEKLFF
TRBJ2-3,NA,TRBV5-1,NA,TGCGCCAGCAGCTTGGGGGGGAATCACGGCACAGATACGCAGTATTTT,CASSLGGNHGTDTQYF
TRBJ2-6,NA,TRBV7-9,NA,TGTGCCAGCCGAGGGACCGGGTTTGGCGTCCTGACTTTC,CASRGTGFGVLTF
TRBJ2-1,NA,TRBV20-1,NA,TGCAGGGGAACTGACTACAATGAGCAGTTCTTC,CRGTDYNEQFF
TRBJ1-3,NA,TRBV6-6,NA,TGTGCCAGCAGCAACGTCGGGGGAACTGGAAACACCATATATTTT,CASSNVGGTGNTIYF
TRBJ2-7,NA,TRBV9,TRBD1,TGTGCCAGCAGCGTAGGTGGGACAGAGTCCTACGAGCAGTACTTC,CASSVGGTESYEQYF
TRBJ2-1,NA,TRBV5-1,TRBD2,TGCGCCAGCAGCTCTACTAGCGGGAGGTCGTACAATGAGCAGTTCTTC,CASSSTSGRSYNEQFF
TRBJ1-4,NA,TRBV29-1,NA,TGCAGCGTTGGGGACGGCGCAACTAATGAAAAACTGTTTTTT,CSVGDGATNEKLFF
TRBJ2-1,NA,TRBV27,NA,TGTGCCAGCAGTTACTTGGACCGAGACAATGAGCAGTTCTTC,CASSYLDRDNEQFF
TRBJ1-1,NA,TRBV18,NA,TGTGCCAGCTCAGGACAGAGTCTGAACACTGAAGCTTTCTTT,CASSGQSLNTEAFF
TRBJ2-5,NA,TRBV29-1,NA,TGCAGCGTTGAATGGCAGGGAAAAAGGGAGACCCAGTACTTC,CSVEWQGKRETQYF
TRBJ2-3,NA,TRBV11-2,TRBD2,TGTGCCAGCACCCAGGGCGGGAGGGCCCCAGATACGCAGTATTTT,CASTQGGRAPDTQYF
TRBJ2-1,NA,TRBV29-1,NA,TGCAGCGTTGAGGGGGGTAGGGAACTCAATGAGCAGTTCTTC,CSVEGGRELNEQFF